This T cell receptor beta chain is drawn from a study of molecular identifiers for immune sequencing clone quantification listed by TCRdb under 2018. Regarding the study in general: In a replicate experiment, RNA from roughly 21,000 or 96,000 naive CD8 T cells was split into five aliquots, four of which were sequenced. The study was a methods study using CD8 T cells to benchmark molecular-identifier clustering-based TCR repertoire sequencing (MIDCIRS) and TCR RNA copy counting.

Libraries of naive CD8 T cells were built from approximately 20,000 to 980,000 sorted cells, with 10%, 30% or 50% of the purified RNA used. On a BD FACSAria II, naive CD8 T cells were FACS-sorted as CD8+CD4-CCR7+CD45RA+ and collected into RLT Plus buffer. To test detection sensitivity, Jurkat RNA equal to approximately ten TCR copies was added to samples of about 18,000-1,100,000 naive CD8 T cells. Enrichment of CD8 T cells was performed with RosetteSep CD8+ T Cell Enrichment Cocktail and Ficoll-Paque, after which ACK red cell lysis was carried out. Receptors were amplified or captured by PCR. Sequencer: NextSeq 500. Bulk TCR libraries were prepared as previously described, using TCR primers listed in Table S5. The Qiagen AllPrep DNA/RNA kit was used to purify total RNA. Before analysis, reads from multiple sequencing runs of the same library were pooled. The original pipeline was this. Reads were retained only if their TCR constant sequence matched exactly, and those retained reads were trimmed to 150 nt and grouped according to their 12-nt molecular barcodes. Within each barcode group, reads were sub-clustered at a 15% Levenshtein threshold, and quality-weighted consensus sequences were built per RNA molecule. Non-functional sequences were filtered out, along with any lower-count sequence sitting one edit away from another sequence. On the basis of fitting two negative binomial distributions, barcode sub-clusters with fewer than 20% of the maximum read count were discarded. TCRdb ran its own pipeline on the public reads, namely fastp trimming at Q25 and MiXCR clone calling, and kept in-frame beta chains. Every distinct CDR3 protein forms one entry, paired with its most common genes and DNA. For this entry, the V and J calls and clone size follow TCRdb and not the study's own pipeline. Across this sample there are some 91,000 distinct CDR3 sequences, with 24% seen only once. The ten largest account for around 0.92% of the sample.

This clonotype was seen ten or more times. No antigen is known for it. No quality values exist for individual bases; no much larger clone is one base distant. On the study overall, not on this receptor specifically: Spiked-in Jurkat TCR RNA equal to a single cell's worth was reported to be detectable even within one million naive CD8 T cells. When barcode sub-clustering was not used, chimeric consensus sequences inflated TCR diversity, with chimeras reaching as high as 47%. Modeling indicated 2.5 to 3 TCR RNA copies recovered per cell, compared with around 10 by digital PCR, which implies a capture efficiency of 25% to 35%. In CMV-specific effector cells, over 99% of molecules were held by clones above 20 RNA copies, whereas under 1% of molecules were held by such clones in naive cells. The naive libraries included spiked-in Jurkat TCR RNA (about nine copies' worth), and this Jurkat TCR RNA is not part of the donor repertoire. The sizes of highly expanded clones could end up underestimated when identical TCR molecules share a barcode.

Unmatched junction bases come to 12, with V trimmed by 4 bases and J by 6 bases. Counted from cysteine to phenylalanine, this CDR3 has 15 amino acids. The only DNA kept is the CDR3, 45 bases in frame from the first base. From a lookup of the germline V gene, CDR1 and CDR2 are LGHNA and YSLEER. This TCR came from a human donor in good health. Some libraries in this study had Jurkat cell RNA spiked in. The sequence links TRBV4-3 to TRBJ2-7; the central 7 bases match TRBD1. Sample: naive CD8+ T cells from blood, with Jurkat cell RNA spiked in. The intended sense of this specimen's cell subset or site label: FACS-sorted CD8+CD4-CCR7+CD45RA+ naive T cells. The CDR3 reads CASSPRAEGAIEQYF. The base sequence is TGCGCCAGCAGCCCTAGGGCAGAGGGGGCCATCGAGCAGTACTTC.